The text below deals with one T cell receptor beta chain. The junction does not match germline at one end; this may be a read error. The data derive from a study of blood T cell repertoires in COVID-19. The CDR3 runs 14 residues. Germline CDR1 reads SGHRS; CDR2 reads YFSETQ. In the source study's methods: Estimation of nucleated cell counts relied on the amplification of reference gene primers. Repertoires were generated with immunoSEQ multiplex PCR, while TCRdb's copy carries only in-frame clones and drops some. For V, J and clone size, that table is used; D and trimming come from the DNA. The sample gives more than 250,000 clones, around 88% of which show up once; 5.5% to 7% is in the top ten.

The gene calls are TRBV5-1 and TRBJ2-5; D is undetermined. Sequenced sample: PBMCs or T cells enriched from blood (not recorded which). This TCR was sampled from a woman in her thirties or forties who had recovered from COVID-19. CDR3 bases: TGCGCCAGCAGCTTAAGCGAAAACCAGGAGACCCAGTACTTC. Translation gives CASSLSENQETQYF.